Listed below are T cell receptor beta chains from one sample, sequenced in a study of cytomegalovirus exposure and HLA in healthy donors. Some clones are missing from TCRdb's copy, which holds only in-frame ones; the method was immunoSEQ multiplex PCR. The table includes 250,000 or so clones, about 93% detected once. The sample consisted of PBMCs. Receptors were obtained from a girl aged 2-10 years in good health and CMV-seronegative. Both conserved end residues are part of each CDR3. The order of the fields is J gene, D gene, clone size, V gene, CDR3 protein, CDR3 DNA. A D gene is named only where the DNA matches it firmly. The listing skips clone size in some rows; elsewhere it reads once, few, many or a size class.

j_call: TRBJ2-3
d_call: TRBD1
clone_size: NA
v_call: TRBV5-1
cdr3_aa: CASSVQGDRTDTQYF
cdr3_nt: TGCGCCAGCAGCGTACAGGGGGATCGCACAGATACGCAGTATTTT

j_call: TRBJ2-4
d_call: TRBD2
clone_size: NA
v_call: TRBV15
cdr3_aa: CATSREPTAGGDIQYF
cdr3_nt: TGTGCCACCAGCAGAGAACCTACTGCGGGGGGAGACATTCAGTACTTC

j_call: TRBJ1-1
d_call: NA
clone_size: NA
v_call: TRBV5-4
cdr3_aa: CASSLAWGDEAFF
cdr3_nt: TGTGCCAGCAGCTTGGCCTGGGGAGACGAAGCTTTCTTT

j_call: TRBJ1-2
d_call: NA
clone_size: NA
v_call: TRBV9
cdr3_aa: CASSDRYNYGYTF
cdr3_nt: TGTGCCAGCAGCGACCGCTATAACTATGGCTACACCTTC

j_call: TRBJ2-1
d_call: NA
clone_size: NA
v_call: TRBV29-1
cdr3_aa: CSVNSVGSGEQFF
cdr3_nt: TGCAGCGTTAACTCCGTCGGTAGCGGTGAGCAGTTCTTC

j_call: TRBJ2-3
d_call: TRBD1
clone_size: NA
v_call: TRBV13
cdr3_aa: CASSTGTGGITDTQYF
cdr3_nt: TGTGCCAGCAGCACCGGGACAGGGGGGATCACAGATACGCAGTATTTT

j_call: TRBJ1-5
d_call: NA
clone_size: few
v_call: TRBV6-5
cdr3_aa: CASSPGSSNQPQHF
cdr3_nt: TGTGCCAGCAGTCCAGGGTCTAGCAATCAGCCCCAGCATTTT

j_call: TRBJ2-5
d_call: TRBD2
clone_size: NA
v_call: TRBV5-1
cdr3_aa: CASSLNSGSTETQYF
cdr3_nt: TGCGCCAGCAGCTTGAACAGCGGGAGCACAGAGACCCAGTACTTC

j_call: TRBJ2-7
d_call: TRBD2
clone_size: NA
v_call: TRBV6-5
cdr3_aa: CASSYHPSGSGYEQYF
cdr3_nt: TGTGCCAGCAGTTACCATCCTAGCGGGAGTGGGTACGAGCAGTACTTC

j_call: TRBJ2-2
d_call: NA
clone_size: NA
v_call: TRBV5-5
cdr3_aa: CASSFNDFAGDTGELFF
cdr3_nt: TGTGCCAGCAGCTTTAACGACTTTGCCGGGGACACCGGGGAGCTGTTTTTT

j_call: TRBJ1-5
d_call: TRBD1
clone_size: NA
v_call: TRBV6-5
cdr3_aa: CASRSRTGANQPQHF
cdr3_nt: TGTGCCAGCAGAAGCCGGACAGGTGCTAATCAGCCCCAGCATTTT

j_call: TRBJ2-3
d_call: TRBD2
clone_size: NA
v_call: TRBV6-1
cdr3_aa: CASTDSGGTDTQYF
cdr3_nt: TGTGCCAGCACAGACAGCGGGGGCACAGATACGCAGTATTTT

j_call: TRBJ2-1
d_call: TRBD1
clone_size: NA
v_call: TRBV6-5
cdr3_aa: CASRTGGSNEQFF
cdr3_nt: TGTGCCAGCAGGACAGGGGGATCCAATGAGCAGTTCTTC

j_call: TRBJ2-1
d_call: TRBD1
clone_size: NA
v_call: TRBV19
cdr3_aa: CAVGGRSYNEQFF
cdr3_nt: TGTGCCGTAGGGGGCCGCTCTTACAATGAGCAGTTCTTC

j_call: TRBJ2-1
d_call: NA
clone_size: NA
v_call: TRBV2
cdr3_aa: CASSVRETFYNEQFF
cdr3_nt: TGTGCCAGCAGTGTACGGGAGACCTTCTACAATGAGCAGTTCTTC